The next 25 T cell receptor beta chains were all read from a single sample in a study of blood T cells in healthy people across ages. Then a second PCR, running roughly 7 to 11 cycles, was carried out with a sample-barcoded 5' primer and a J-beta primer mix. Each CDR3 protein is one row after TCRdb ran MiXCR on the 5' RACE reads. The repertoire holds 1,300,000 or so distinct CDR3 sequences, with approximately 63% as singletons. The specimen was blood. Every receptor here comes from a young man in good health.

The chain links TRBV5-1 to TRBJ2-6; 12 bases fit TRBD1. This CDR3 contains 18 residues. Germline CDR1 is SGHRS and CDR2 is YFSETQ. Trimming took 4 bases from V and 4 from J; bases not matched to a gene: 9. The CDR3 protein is CASSPWGQGAPGANVLTF. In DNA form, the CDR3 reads TGCGCCAGCAGCCCGTGGGGACAGGGGGCGCCCGGGGCCAACGTCCTGACTTTC.

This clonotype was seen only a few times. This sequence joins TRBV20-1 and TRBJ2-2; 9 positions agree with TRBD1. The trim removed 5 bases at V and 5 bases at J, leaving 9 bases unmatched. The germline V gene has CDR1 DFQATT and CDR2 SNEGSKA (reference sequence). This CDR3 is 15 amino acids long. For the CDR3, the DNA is TGCAGTGCTTCAAAACCGGGACAGGGAACCGGGGAGCTGTTTTTT. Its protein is CSASKPGQGTGELFF.

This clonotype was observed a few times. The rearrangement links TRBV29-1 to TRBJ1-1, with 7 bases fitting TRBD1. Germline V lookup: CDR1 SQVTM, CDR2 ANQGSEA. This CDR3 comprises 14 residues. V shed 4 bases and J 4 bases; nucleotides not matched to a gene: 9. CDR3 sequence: CSVGKGARGTEAFF. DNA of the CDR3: TGCAGCGTTGGTAAGGGGGCGAGGGGCACTGAAGCTTTCTTT.

The CDR3 here is CATAPGLAREQYF. The CDR3 nucleotides are TGTGCCACAGCTCCGGGACTAGCTCGAGAGCAGTACTTC. V gene TRBV10-3 combines with J gene TRBJ2-7, with 9 bases matching TRBD2. Germline assignment: CDR1 ENHRY and CDR2 SYGVKD. The CDR3 runs to 13 residues. V gave up 10 bases and J gave up 7 bases; unmatched junction bases: 11.

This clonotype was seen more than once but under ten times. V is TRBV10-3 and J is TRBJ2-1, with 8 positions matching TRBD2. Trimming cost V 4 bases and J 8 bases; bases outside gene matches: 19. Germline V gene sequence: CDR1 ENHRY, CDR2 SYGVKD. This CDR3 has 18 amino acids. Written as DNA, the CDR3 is TGTGCCATCAGTGGGCCTAGCGGGCCCAAACCCGGGGTAGATGAGCAGTTCTTC. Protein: CAISGPSGPKPGVDEQFF.

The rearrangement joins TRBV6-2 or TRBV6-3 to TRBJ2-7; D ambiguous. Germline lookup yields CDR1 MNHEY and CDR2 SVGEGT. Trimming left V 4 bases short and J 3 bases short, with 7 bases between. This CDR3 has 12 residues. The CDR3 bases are TGTGCCAGCAGTTCCCGCCTCTACGAGCAGTACTTC. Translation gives CASSSRLYEQYF.

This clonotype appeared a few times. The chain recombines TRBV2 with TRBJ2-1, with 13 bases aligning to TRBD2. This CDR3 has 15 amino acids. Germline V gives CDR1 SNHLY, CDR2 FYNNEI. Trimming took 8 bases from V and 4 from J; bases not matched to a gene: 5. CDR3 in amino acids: CASGKLAGGYNEQFF. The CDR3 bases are TGTGCCAGCGGTAAACTAGCGGGAGGGTACAATGAGCAGTTCTTC.

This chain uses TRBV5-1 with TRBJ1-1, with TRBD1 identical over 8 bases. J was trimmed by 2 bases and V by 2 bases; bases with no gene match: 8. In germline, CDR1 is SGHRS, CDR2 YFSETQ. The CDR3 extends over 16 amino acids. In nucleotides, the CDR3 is TGCGCCAGCAGCTTCCGGACAGGGCTTCCCAACACTGAAGCTTTCTTT. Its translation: CASSFRTGLPNTEAFF.

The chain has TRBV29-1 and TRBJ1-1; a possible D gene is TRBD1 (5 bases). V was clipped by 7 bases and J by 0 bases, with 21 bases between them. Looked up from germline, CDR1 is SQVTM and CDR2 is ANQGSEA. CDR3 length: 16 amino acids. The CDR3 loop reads CSAVQGVGFMNTEAFF. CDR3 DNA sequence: TGCAGCGCCGTCCAGGGCGTTGGGTTTATGAACACTGAAGCTTTCTTT. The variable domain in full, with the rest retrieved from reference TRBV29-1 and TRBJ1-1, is SAVISQKPSRDICQRGTSLTIQCQVDSQVTMMFWYRQQPGQSLTLIATANQGSEATYESGFVIDKFPISRPNLTFSTLTVSNMSPEDSSIYLCSAVQGVGFMNTEAFFGQGTRLTVV.

The CDR3 sequence is CIGSVSANYGYTF. For the CDR3, the DNA is TGCATCGGATCGGTTTCAGCTAACTATGGCTACACCTTC. This sequence joins TRBV29-1 and TRBJ1-2, with unresolved D. Germline V lookup: CDR1 SQVTM, CDR2 ANQGSEA. This CDR3 is built from 13 residues.

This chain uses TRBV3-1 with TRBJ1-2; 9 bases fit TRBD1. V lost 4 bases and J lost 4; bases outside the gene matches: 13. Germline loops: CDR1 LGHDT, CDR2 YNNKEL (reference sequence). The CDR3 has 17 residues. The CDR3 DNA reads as TGTGCCAGCAGCCCGAGTTCTTTTGGACAGGGGTTCTATGGCTACACCTTC. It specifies CASSPSSFGQGFYGYTF. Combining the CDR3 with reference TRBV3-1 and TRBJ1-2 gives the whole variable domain DTAVSQTPKYLVTQMGNDKSIKCEQNLGHDTMYWYKQDSKKFLKIMFSYNNKELIINETVPNRFSPKSPDKAHLNLHINSLELGDSAVYFCASSPSSFGQGFYGYTFGSGTRLTVV.

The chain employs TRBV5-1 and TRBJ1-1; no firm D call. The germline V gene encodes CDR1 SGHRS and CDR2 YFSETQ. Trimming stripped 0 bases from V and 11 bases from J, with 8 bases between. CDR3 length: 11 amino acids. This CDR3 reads CASSLGEAAFF. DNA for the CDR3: TGCGCCAGCAGCTTGGGCGAGGCGGCTTTCTTT. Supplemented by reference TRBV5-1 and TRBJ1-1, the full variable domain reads KAGVTQTPRYLIKTRGQQVTLSCSPISGHRSVSWYQQTPGQGLQFLFEYFSETQRNKGNFPGRFSGRQFSNSRSEMNVSTLELGDSALYLCASSLGEAAFFGQGTRLTVV.

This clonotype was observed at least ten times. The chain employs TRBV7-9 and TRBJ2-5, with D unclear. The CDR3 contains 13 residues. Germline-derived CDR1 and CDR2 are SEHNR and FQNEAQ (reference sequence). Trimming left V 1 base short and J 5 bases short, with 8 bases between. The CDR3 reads CASSLEITETQYF. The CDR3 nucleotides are TGTGCCAGCAGCTTAGAAATAACGGAGACCCAGTACTTC. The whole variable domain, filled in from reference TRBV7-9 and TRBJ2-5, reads DTGVSQNPRHKITKRGQNVTFRCDPISEHNRLYWYRQTLGQGPEFLTYFQNEAQLEKSRLLSDRFSAERPKGSFSTLEIQRTEQGDSAMYLCASSLEITETQYFGPGTRLLVL.

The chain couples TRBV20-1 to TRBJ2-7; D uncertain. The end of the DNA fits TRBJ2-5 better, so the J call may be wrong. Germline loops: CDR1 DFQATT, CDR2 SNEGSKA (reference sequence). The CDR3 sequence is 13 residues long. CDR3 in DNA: TGCAGTGCTATTGACCTCCTTGGGGAGACCCAGTACTTC. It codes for CSAIDLLGETQYF.

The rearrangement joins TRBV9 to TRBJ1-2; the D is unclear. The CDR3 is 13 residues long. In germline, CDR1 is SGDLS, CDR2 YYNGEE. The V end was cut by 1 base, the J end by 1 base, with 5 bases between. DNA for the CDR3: TGTGCCAGCAGCGTACGGGTTAACTATGGCTACACCTTC. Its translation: CASSVRVNYGYTF.

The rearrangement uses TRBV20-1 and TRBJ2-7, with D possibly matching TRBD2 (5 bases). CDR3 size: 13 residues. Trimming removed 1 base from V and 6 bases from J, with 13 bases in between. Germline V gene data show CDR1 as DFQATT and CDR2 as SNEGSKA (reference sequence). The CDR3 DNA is TGCAGTGCTAGAGTTTATCGGGAAAGCGAGCAGTACTTC. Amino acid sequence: CSARVYRESEQYF.

The CDR3 sequence is CSVPGAHSNEQYF. CDR3 nucleotide sequence: TGCAGTGTCCCGGGGGCCCACTCAAACGAGCAGTACTTC. The J gene is TRBJ2-4, the V gene TRBV20-1; D possibly matches TRBD1 or TRBD2 (6 bases each). TRBJ2-7 matches the DNA end more closely, so the J call is doubtful. The CDR3 sequence is 13 residues long. The germline V gene has CDR1 DFQATT and CDR2 SNEGSKA (reference sequence).

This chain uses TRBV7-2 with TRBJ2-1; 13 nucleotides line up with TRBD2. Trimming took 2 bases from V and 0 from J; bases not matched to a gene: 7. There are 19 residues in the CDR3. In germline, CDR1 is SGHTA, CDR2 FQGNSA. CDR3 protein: CASSLSGLAGLSSYNEQFF. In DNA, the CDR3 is TGTGCCAGCAGCTTATCGGGACTAGCGGGATTAAGCTCCTACAATGAGCAGTTCTTC.

CDR3 region: CAISDINTEAFF. CDR3 sequence (DNA): TGTGCCATCAGTGACATAAACACTGAAGCTTTCTTT. The chain couples TRBV10-3 to TRBJ1-1; no clear D gene. The CDR3 totals 12 residues. Trimming took 3 bases from V and 2 from J, leaving 4 bases between them. Germline V CDR1 and CDR2: ENHRY, SYGVKD.

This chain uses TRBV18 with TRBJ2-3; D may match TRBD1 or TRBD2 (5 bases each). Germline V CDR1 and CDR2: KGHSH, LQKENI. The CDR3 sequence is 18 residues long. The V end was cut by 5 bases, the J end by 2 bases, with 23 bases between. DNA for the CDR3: TGTGCCAGCTCAAGCTACCGAGTCGCCCGGGGCTTCACAGATACGCAGTATTTT. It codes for CASSSYRVARGFTDTQYF.

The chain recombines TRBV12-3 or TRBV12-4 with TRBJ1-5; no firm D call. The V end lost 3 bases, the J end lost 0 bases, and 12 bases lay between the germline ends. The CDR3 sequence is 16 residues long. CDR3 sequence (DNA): TGTGCCAGCAGTTTGAGAGGAGTAAATAGCAATCAGCCCCAGCATTTT. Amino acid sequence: CASSLRGVNSNQPQHF.

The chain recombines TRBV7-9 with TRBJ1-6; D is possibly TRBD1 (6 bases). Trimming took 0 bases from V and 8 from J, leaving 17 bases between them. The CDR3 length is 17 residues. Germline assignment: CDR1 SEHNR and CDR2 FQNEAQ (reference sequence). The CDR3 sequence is CASSLAKQGQYHSPLHF. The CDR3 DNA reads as TGTGCCAGCAGCTTAGCGAAACAGGGTCAATATCATTCACCCCTCCACTTT.

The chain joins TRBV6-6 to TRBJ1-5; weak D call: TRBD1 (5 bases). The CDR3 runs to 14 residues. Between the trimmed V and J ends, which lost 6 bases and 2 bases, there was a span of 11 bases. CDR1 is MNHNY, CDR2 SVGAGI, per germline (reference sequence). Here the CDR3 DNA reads TGTGCCAGCAGGGAGACAGTGGGCAATCAGCCCCAGCATTTT. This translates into CASRETVGNQPQHF.

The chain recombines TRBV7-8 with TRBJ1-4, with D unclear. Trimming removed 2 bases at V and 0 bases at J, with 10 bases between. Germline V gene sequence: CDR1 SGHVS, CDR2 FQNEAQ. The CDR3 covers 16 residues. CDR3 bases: TGTGCCAGCAGCTTAATCGGGCCTGCAACTAATGAAAAACTGTTTTTT. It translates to CASSLIGPATNEKLFF.

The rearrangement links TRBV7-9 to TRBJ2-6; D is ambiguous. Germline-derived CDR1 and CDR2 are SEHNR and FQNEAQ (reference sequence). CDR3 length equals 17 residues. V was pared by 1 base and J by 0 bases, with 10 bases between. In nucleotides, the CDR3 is TGTGCCAGCAGCTTAGGAAGGACGGTCTCTGGGGCCAACGTCCTGACTTTC. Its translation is CASSLGRTVSGANVLTF.